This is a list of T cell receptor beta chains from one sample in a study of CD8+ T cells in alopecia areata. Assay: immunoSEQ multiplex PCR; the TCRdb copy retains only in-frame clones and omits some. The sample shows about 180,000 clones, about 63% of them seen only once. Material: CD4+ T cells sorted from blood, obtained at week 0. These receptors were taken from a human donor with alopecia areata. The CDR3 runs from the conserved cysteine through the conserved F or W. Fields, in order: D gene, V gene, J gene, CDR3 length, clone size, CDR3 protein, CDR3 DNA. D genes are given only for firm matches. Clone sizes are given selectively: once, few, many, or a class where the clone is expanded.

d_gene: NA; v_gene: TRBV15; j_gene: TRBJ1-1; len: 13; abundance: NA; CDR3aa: CATSRKGNTEAFF; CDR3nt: TGTGCCACCAGCAGGAAGGGGAACACTGAAGCTTTCTTT
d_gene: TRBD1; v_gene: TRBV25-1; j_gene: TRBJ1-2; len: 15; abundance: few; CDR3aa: CASSESPGQAPRYTF; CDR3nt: TGTGCCAGCAGTGAATCTCCGGGACAGGCTCCTCGCTACACCTTC
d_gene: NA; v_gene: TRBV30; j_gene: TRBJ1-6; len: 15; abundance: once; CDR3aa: CAWSPANGYNSPLHF; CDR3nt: TGTGCCTGGAGTCCGGCGAACGGCTATAATTCACCCCTCCACTTT
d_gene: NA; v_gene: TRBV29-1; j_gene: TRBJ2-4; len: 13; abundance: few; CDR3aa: CSAAAGWENIQYF; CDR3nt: TGCAGCGCCGCGGCGGGTTGGGAAAACATTCAGTACTTC
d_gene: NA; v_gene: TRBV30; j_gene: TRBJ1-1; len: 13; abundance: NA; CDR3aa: CAWSVQGNTEAFF; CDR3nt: TGTGCCTGGAGTGTACAAGGGAACACTGAAGCTTTCTTT
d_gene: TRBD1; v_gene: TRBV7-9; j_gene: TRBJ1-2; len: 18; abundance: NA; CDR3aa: CASSTPGDRGTQNYGYTF; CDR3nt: TGTGCCAGCAGCACTCCGGGGGACAGGGGGACCCAAAACTATGGCTACACCTTC
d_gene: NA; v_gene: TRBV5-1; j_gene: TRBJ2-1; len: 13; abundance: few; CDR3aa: CASSFTGSNEQFF; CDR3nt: TGCGCCAGCAGCTTCACAGGGAGCAATGAGCAGTTCTTC
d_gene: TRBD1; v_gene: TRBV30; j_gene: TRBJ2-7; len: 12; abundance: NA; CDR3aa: CAWSHTGGEQYF; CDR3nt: TGTGCCTGGAGTCATACAGGGGGTGAGCAGTACTTC
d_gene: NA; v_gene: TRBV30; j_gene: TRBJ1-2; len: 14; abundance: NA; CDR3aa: CAWRTRALIDGYTF; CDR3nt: TGTGCCTGGAGGACCCGGGCCCTGATCGATGGCTACACCTTC
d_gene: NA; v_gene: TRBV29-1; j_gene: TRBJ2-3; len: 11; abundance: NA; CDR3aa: CSVSPTDTQYF; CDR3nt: TGCAGCGTCTCCCCCACAGATACGCAGTATTTT
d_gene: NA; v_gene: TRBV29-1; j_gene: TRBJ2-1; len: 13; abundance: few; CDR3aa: CSVEGQWRNEQFF; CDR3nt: TGCAGCGTTGAGGGGCAGTGGAGGAATGAGCAGTTCTTC
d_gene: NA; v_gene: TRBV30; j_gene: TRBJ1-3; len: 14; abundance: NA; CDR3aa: CAWSLRSSGNTIYF; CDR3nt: TGTGCCTGGAGTCTTCGTAGCTCTGGAAACACCATATATTTT
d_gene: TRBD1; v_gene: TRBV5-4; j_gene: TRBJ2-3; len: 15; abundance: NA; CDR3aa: CASSLETGVRDTQYF; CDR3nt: TGTGCCAGCAGCTTGGAGACAGGGGTACGAGATACGCAGTATTTT
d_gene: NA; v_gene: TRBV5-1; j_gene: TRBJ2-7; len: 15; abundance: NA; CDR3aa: CASSLEPGHRREQYF; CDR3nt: TGCGCCAGCAGCTTGGAGCCGGGACACCGTCGCGAGCAGTACTTC
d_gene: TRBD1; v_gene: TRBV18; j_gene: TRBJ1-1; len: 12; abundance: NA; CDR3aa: CASSPGQEIAFF; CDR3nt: TGTGCCAGCTCACCCGGACAGGAAATAGCTTTCTTT
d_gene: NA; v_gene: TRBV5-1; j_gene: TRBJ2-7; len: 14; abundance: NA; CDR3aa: CASSPSGASYEQYF; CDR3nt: TGCGCCAGCAGCCCTTCAGGGGCCTCCTACGAGCAGTACTTC
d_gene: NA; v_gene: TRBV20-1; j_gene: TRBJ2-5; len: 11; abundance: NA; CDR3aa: CSARRIETQYF; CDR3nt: TGCAGTGCTAGGCGGATAGAGACCCAGTACTTC
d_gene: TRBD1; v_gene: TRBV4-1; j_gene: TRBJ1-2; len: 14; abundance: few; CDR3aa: CASSQTGQENGYTF; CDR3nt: TGCGCCAGCAGCCAGACGGGACAGGAGAATGGCTACACCTTC
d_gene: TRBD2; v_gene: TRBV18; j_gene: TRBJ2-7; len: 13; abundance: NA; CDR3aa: CASSQTSAGEQYF; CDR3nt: TGTGCCAGCTCACAGACTAGCGCGGGGGAGCAGTACTTC
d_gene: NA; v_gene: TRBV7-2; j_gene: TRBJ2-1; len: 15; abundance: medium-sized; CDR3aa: CASSSPGGQAKEQFF; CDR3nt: TGTGCCAGCAGCTCCCCGGGTGGGCAAGCTAAGGAGCAGTTCTTC
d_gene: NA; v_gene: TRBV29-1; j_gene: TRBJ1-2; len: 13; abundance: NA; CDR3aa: CSGDLQGFSGYTF; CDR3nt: TGCAGCGGTGACCTACAGGGATTTTCTGGCTACACCTTC
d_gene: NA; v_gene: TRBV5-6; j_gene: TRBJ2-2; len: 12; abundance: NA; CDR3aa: CASSPYTGELFF; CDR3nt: TGTGCCAGCAGCCCTTACACCGGGGAGCTGTTTTTT
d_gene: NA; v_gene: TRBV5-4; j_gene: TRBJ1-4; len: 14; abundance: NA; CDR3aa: CASSLGTPNEKLFF; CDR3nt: TGTGCCAGCAGCTTGGGGACACCTAATGAAAAACTGTTTTTT
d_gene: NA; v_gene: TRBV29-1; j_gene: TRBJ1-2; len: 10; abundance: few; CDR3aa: CSVGDTGYTF; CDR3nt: TGCAGCGTTGGGGACACGGGCTACACCTTC
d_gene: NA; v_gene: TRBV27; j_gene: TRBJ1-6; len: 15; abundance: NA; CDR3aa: CASSFYPEPNSPLHF; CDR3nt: TGTGCCAGCAGTTTTTACCCAGAGCCCAATTCACCCCTCCACTTT
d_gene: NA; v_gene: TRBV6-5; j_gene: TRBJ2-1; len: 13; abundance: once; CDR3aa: CASRPQSLNEQFF; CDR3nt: TGTGCCAGCAGGCCTCAAAGTCTGAATGAGCAGTTCTTC
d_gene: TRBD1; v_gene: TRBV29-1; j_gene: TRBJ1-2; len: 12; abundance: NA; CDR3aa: CSVGTGVDGYTF; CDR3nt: TGCAGCGTCGGGACAGGGGTGGATGGCTACACCTTC
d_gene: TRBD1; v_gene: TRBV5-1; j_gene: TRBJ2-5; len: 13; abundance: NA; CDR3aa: CASSRTGIETQYF; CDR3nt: TGCGCCAGCAGCAGGACAGGCATAGAGACCCAGTACTTC
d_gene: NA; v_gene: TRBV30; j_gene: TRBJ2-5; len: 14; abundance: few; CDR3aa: CAWSPLLGRETQYF; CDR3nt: TGTGCCTGGAGTCCCCTGTTGGGTAGGGAGACCCAGTACTTC
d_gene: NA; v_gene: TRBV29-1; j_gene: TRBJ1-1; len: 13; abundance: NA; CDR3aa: CSVAGRLNTEAFF; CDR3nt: TGCAGCGTTGCTGGCAGATTGAACACTGAAGCTTTCTTT
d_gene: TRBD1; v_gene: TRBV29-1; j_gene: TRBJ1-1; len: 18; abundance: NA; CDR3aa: CSAGEISRGRYQDTEAFF; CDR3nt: TGCAGCGCGGGTGAAATCAGCAGGGGGCGATACCAAGACACTGAAGCTTTCTTT
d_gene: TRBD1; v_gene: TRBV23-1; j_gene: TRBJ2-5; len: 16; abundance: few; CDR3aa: CASSQSETGFGETQYF; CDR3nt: TGCGCCAGCAGTCAATCGGAGACAGGGTTTGGGGAGACCCAGTACTTC
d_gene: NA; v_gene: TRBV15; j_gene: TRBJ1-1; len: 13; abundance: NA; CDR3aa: CATTKDGGTEAFF; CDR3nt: TGTGCCACAACGAAGGACGGAGGCACTGAAGCTTTCTTT
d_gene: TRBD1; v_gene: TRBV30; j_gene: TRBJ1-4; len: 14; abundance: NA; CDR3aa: CAWSYGQGREKLFF; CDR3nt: TGTGCCTGGAGTTATGGACAGGGAAGAGAAAAACTGTTTTTT
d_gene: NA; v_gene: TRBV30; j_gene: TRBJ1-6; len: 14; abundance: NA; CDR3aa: CAWSGGRVNSPLHF; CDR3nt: TGTGCCTGGAGTGGGGGACGGGTAAATTCACCCCTCCACTTT
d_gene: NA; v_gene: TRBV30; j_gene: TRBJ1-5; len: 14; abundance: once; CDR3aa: CAWSLARSNQPQHF; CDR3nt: TGTGCCTGGAGTTTGGCGAGAAGCAATCAGCCCCAGCATTTT
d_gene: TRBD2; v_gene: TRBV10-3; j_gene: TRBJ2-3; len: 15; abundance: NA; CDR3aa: CAISQRGGGADTQYF; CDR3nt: TGTGCCATCAGTCAACGGGGGGGTGGAGCAGATACGCAGTATTTT
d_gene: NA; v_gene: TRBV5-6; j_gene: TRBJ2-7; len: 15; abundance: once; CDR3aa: CASSLRGSFSYEQYF; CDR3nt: TGTGCCAGCAGCTTAAGGGGCTCTTTCTCCTACGAGCAGTACTTC
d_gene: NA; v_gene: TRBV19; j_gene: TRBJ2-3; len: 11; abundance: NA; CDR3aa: CASSGGATQYF; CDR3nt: TGTGCCAGTTCAGGGGGGGCTACGCAGTATTTT
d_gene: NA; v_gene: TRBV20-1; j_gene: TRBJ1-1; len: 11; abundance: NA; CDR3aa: CSAGPNTEAFF; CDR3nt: TGCAGTGCCGGACCGAACACTGAAGCTTTCTTT
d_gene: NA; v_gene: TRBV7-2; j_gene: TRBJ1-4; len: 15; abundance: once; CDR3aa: CASSLGGGLGEKLFF; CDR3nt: TGTGCCAGCAGCTTAGGGGGCGGTTTAGGTGAAAAACTGTTTTTT
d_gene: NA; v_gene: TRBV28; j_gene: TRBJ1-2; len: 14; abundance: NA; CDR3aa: CASTHDARDYGYTF; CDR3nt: TGTGCCAGCACCCACGATGCCAGAGACTATGGCTACACCTTC
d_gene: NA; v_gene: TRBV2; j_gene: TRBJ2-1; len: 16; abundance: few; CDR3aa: CASSLRQPSSYNEQFF; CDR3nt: TGTGCCAGCAGCCTTAGACAGCCAAGCTCCTACAATGAGCAGTTCTTC
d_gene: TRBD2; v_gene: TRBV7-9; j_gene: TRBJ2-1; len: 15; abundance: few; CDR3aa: CASRYTSGVYNEQFF; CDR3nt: TGTGCCAGCAGATACACTAGCGGAGTCTACAATGAGCAGTTCTTC
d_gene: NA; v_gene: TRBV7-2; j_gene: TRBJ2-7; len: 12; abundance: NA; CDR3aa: CASRGYSYEQYF; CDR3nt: TGTGCCAGCCGCGGGTACTCCTACGAGCAGTACTTC
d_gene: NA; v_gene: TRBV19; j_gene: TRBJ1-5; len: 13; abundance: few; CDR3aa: CASSNLIVQPQHF; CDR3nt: TGTGCCAGTAGTAACCTAATTGTGCAGCCCCAGCATTTT